The 20 T cell receptor beta chains below all came from one sample that was sequenced in a study of shared clonotypes between healthy human individuals. Naive CD8 cells lacked CD45RO, underwent positive selection for CCR7 and left out terminally differentiated effector memory CD45RA+ cells. The repertoire was sequenced with immunoSEQ multiplex PCR; TCRdb's copy has only in-frame clones and lacks some. The sample holds about 1,800,000 clones; about 95% are singletons and the top ten take 1% to 1.5%. The material sequenced was naive CD8+ T cells sorted from blood. The receptors were gathered from a man in his late teens or twenties in good health.

The chain joins TRBV9 to TRBJ2-5; 10 nucleotides match TRBD2. The germline CDR1 and CDR2 sequences are SGDLS and YYNGEE. The CDR3 consists of 15 residues. V lost 3 bases and J lost 2; bases outside the gene matches: 4. The CDR3 nucleotides are TGTGCCAGCAGCGCCGGACTAGCGGTTCAAGAGACCCAGTACTTC. It specifies CASSAGLAVQETQYF.

This chain uses TRBV7-9 with TRBJ1-5; no firm D call. The CDR3 has 14 residues. Germline CDR1 reads SEHNR; CDR2 reads FQNEAQ (reference sequence). The V end lost 1 base, the J end lost 11 bases, and 15 bases lay between the germline ends. The CDR3 DNA reads as TGTGCCAGCAGCTTAGGGACCGGCCCTGGGACCCAGCATTTT. It translates to CASSLGTGPGTQHF.

The V call is TRBV6-6, the J call TRBJ1-1; 7 positions agree with TRBD1. The CDR3 contains 14 residues. CDR1 is MNHNY and CDR2 is SVGAGI in the germline V gene (reference sequence). The J segment lost 2 bases and the V segment lost 5 bases, leaving 5 bases of the junction unmatched. CDR3 region: CASSIDRANTEAFF. As DNA, the CDR3 is TGTGCCAGCAGTATTGACAGGGCCAACACTGAAGCTTTCTTT.

Worth noting for this clone: The sample holds other DNA sequences that translate to the same CDR3. The chain recombines TRBV6-5 with TRBJ2-2; D gene unclear. Trimming removed 3 bases from V and 4 bases from J, with 9 bases in between. This CDR3 has 14 residues. Germline V CDR1 and CDR2: MNHEY, SVGAGI. The CDR3 region is CASSYGRGTGELFF. The CDR3 coding sequence is TGTGCCAGCAGTTATGGGCGAGGCACCGGGGAGCTGTTTTTT.

The chain combines TRBV29-1 with TRBJ1-1, with D possibly TRBD1 on 6 matching bases. The CDR3 extends over 12 amino acids. Germline values: CDR1 SQVTM, CDR2 ANQGSEA. V lost 3 bases and J 8 bases, leaving 13 bases between the germline ends. The CDR3 DNA reads TGCAGCGTTGAGGCCCAGGGGCCCGAAGCTTTCTTT. Its protein is CSVEAQGPEAFF.

The chain carries TRBV30 and TRBJ2-1, with D maybe TRBD1 (5 bases). The CDR3 has 14 residues. Trimming stripped 2 bases from V and 5 bases from J, with 13 bases between. Per germline, CDR1 GTSNPN and CDR2 SVGIG (reference sequence). The CDR3 bases are TGTGCCTGGAGTAGGACAAATCACGACAATGAGCAGTTCTTC. Translating gives CAWSRTNHDNEQFF.

The rearrangement uses TRBV19 and TRBJ1-5; unclear D gene. The germline CDR1 and CDR2 sequences are LNHDA and SQIVND (reference sequence). V shed 3 bases and J shed 6 bases, with 18 bases lying between them. CDR3 length equals 16 residues. The CDR3 nucleotides read TGTGCCAGTAGTATTCCCTTATTAGAGGGCGTTCAGCCCCAGCATTTT. Translation gives CASSIPLLEGVQPQHF.

This clone occurred once. The rearrangement joins TRBV6-5 to TRBJ1-1; weak D call: TRBD1 (6 bases). V dropped 5 bases and J dropped 5 bases, with 15 bases sitting between them. The CDR3 loop spans 14 amino acids. Germline CDR1 is MNHEY and CDR2 is SVGAGI. The CDR3 spells CASSPWTAETEAFF. CDR3 DNA: TGTGCCAGCAGTCCGTGGACAGCTGAAACTGAAGCTTTCTTT.

The CDR3: CASSLLGFDEQYF. The CDR3, as DNA: TGTGCCAGCAGTTTACTTGGCTTTGACGAGCAGTACTTC. The chain combines TRBV27 with TRBJ2-7; D uncertain. Trimming pared 2 bases from V and 5 bases from J, leaving 10 bases between. The CDR3 is 13 amino acids. Germline-derived CDR1 and CDR2 are MNHEY and SMNVEV (reference sequence).

The chain is built from TRBV10-1 and TRBJ2-1; 8 bases map to TRBD1. Germline CDR1 WNHNN, CDR2 SYGVQD (reference sequence). V shed 6 bases, J shed 2 bases, and the junction held 3 bases outside the gene matches. There are 14 residues in the CDR3. The CDR3 protein is CASSLTGAYNEQFF. The CDR3 nucleotides read TGCGCCAGCAGCTTGACAGGGGCCTACAATGAGCAGTTCTTC.

The V and J genes are TRBV9 and TRBJ2-1, with no clear D. From germline, CDR1 is SGDLS and CDR2 YYNGEE. The CDR3 is 12 amino acids. V dropped 0 bases and J dropped 10 bases, with 8 bases sitting between them. The CDR3 DNA reads TGTGCCAGCAGCGTAGAAGGATTGGAGCAGTTCTTC. It specifies CASSVEGLEQFF.

This sequence joins TRBV7-2 and TRBJ2-5; D is uncertain. V was cut by 1 base and J by 3 bases, with 9 bases left in between. CDR1 is SGHTA, CDR2 FQGNSA, per germline. The CDR3 is 14 residues long. The CDR3 loop is CASSLVIAEETQYF. The CDR3 DNA reads as TGTGCCAGCAGCTTAGTAATAGCTGAAGAGACCCAGTACTTC.

Regarding this clone: Other nucleotide sequences in the sample specify the same CDR3. V and J are TRBV28 and TRBJ2-7, with a weak D call TRBD2 (6 bases). V lost 3 bases to trimming and J lost 6 bases, with 15 bases between them. The CDR3 loop spans 14 amino acids. The germline V gene has CDR1 MDHEN and CDR2 SYDVKM. The CDR3 reads CASSFSGGAGEQYF. CDR3 coding DNA: TGTGCCAGCAGTTTCTCCGGCGGGGCAGGCGAGCAGTACTTC.

The V and J genes are TRBV9 and TRBJ1-2; 7 bases agree with TRBD1. In germline, CDR1 is SGDLS, CDR2 YYNGEE. Unmatched junction bases numbered 13, after V lost 4 bases and J lost 4 bases. The CDR3 spans 16 residues. CDR3 DNA sequence: TGTGCCAGCAGCCCAGCAGGGGGACAGCCGTTCTATGGCTACACCTTC. This sequence encodes CASSPAGGQPFYGYTF. The whole variable domain, remainder taken from reference TRBV9 and TRBJ1-2, is DSGVTQTPKHLITATGQRVTLRCSPRSGDLSVYWYQQSLDQGLQFLIQYYNGEERAKGNILERFSAQQFPDLHSELNLSSLELGDSALYFCASSPAGGQPFYGYTFGSGTRLTVV.

In this sample, this clone turned up once. The CDR3 spells CASSSGLAGGPGDTQYF. Written as DNA, the CDR3 is TGCGCCAGCAGCTCCGGACTAGCGGGAGGGCCGGGAGATACGCAGTATTTT. This chain joins TRBV5-1 and TRBJ2-3, with 15 positions matching TRBD2. V lost 3 bases to trimming and J lost 5 bases; unmatched junction nucleotides: 7. The CDR3 extends over 17 amino acids. Per the germline V gene, CDR1 is SGHRS and CDR2 is YFSETQ.

This clone was recorded once. The chain has TRBV27 and TRBJ2-7, with TRBD1 matching 9 bases. There are 17 residues in the CDR3. Germline V CDR1 and CDR2: MNHEY, SMNVEV (reference sequence). V shed 0 bases, J shed 2 bases, and the junction held 8 bases outside the gene matches. CDR3 DNA sequence: TGTGCCAGCAGTTTATCGTGGGGGGACAGGGATACCTACGAGCAGTACTTC. Amino acids: CASSLSWGDRDTYEQYF.

The chain employs TRBV7-2 and TRBJ2-2, with D perhaps TRBD1 or TRBD2 (5 bases each). Per the germline V gene, CDR1 is SGHTA and CDR2 is FQGNSA. Trimming removed 3 bases from V and 4 bases from J, with 6 bases in between. The CDR3 totals 13 residues. CDR3 coding DNA: TGTGCCAGCAGCTTCGGGGCCACCGGGGAGCTGTTTTTT. It encodes CASSFGATGELFF.

As concerns this clone: Additional DNA sequences in this sample encode the identical CDR3. The V and J genes are TRBV6-1 and TRBJ1-4; no reliable D call. V was pared by 3 bases and J by 0 bases, with 8 bases between. Germline lookup yields CDR1 MNHNS and CDR2 SASEGT. This CDR3 contains 15 residues. CDR3: CASSETVATNEKLFF. DNA for the CDR3: TGTGCCAGCAGTGAGACGGTTGCAACTAATGAAAAACTGTTTTTT.

CDR3 sequence (DNA): TGTGCCAGCAAGCAGGGTGTGGTAGAGACCCAGTACTTC. As protein: CASKQGVVETQYF. This chain uses TRBV7-9 with TRBJ2-5, with a possible D match to TRBD1 (5 bases). Trimming left V 7 bases short and J 4 bases short, with 13 bases between. The CDR3 sequence is 13 residues long. The germline V gene encodes CDR1 SEHNR and CDR2 FQNEAQ (reference sequence). Complete variable domain (other parts from reference TRBV7-9 and TRBJ2-5): DTGVSQNPRHKITKRGQNVTFRCDPISEHNRLYWYRQTLGQGPEFLTYFQNEAQLEKSRLLSDRFSAERPKGSFSTLEIQRTEQGDSAMYLCASKQGVVETQYFGPGTRLLVL.

This clone has only one observation. The V and J genes are TRBV27 and TRBJ2-7; the match to TRBD2 covers 7 bases. V was pared by 8 bases and J by 1 base, with 5 bases of the junction left unmatched. The CDR3 is made up of 13 amino acids. Germline loops: CDR1 MNHEY, CDR2 SMNVEV (reference sequence). The CDR3 here is CASAPAGSYEQYF. The CDR3 bases are TGTGCCAGCGCCCCAGCGGGATCCTACGAGCAGTACTTC.